This TCR beta chain derives from a study of identical twins. Findings and limits, study-wide: In cord blood, abundant beta clonotypes had fewer insertions; memory showed no trend. The study found excess low generation probability among twin-shared out-of-frame alpha sequences.

This clonotype was observed at least ten times. Its antigen remains unknown. A single record per CDR3 protein comes from TCRdb applying MiXCR to the 5' RACE reads. This sample has a few hundred thousand distinct CDR3 sequences; 6.5% to 8% occur once, and the top ten carry less than 15%. These same records also appear under a second study, on T cells expressing NK-cell markers. That work adds: Dominant NKG2C+ clonotypes were found to form 1.0-7.0% of CD8+ T cells in several donors. What remained unclear was the HCMV specificity of expanded NKG2C+ T cell clones.

Sequencing was done on a sample of CD8+ T cells sorted from blood. This TCR came from a woman aged 18-29 years in good health.

CDR3 region: CASSLRAPRADTQYF. Here the CDR3 DNA reads TGCGCCAGCAGCTTGAGGGCTCCCCGGGCGGATACGCAGTATTTT. The chain combines TRBV5-1 with TRBJ2-3, with D uncertain. V was cut by 1 base and J by 6 bases, with 15 bases left in between. The germline CDR1 and CDR2 sequences are SGHRS and YFSETQ. The CDR3 is 15 residues long.